This T cell receptor beta chain stems from a study of shared clonotypes between healthy human individuals. Study background: Three plates were used per donor for CD4 naive, three for CD4 memory, two for CD8 naive and one for CD8 memory. Broader study findings: Specimens sampled were limited to blood, with tissue repertoires likely differing.

After removal of 6 bases from V and 4 bases from J, the junction contained 9 bases not matched to a gene. Per germline, CDR1 MNHEY and CDR2 SMNVEV (reference sequence). CDR3 length equals 16 residues. Assay used: immunoSEQ multiplex PCR; TCRdb lists only in-frame clones, some missing. The sample consists of about 2.1 million clones, just under 95% of them appearing once. A remark on this clone: Antigen unknown.

It was CD45RO-negative cells, positively selected for CCR7, that made up naive CD8 cells, with terminally differentiated effector memory CD45RA+ cells excluded. Caucasian adults living in Nashville, Tennessee, provided all samples. Sequenced input: naive CD8+ T cells from PBMCs. The sequence came from a man younger than 30 in good health. Some clones in this sample may be carry-over from other donors' samples. This chain joins TRBV27 and TRBJ2-1; 10 positions match TRBD2. CDR3 coding DNA: TGTGCCAGCAGGGATGTAGCGGGAGGACGATACAATGAGCAGTTCTTC. Protein sequence: CASRDVAGGRYNEQFF.